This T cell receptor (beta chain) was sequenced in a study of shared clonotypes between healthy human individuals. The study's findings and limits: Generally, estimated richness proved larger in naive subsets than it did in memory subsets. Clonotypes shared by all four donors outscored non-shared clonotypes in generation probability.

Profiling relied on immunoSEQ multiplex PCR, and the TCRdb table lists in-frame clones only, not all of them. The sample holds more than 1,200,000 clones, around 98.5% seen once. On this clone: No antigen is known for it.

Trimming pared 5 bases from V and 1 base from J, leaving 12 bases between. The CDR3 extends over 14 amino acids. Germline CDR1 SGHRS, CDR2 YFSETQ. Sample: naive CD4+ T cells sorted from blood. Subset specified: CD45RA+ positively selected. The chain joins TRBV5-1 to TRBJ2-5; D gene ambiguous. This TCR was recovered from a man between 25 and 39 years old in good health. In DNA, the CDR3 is TGCGCCAGCAGGCCCCAAGGTGGCCAAGAGACCCAGTACTTC. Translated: CASRPQGGQETQYF.